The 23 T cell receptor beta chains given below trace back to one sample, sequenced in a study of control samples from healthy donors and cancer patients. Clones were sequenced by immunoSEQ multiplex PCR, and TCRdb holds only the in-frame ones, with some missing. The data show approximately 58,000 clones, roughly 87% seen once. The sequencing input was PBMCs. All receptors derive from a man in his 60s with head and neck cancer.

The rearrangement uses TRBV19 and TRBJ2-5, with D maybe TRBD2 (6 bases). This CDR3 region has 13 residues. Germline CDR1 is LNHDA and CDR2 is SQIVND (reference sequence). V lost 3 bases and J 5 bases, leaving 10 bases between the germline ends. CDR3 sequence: CASSISSGETQYF. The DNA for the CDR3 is TGTGCCAGTAGTATCTCGAGCGGGGAGACCCAGTACTTC.

CDR3 loop: CASSIETGNFYGYTF. The CDR3 nucleotides are TGTGCCAGCAGCATAGAAACCGGTAACTTCTATGGCTACACCTTC. V is TRBV5-4 and J is TRBJ1-2; D ambiguous. Between the trimmed V and J ends, which lost 4 bases and 4 bases, there was a span of 17 bases. Germline V CDR1 and CDR2: SGHNT, YYREEE (reference sequence). This CDR3 contains 15 residues.

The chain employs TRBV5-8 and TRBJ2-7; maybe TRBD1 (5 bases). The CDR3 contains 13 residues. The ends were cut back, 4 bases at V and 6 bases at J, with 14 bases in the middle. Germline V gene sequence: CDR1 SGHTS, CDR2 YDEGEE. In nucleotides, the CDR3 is TGTGCCAGCAGCCGCCCAGGGTGGAGCGAGCAGTACTTC. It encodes CASSRPGWSEQYF.

The CDR3 DNA reads TGTGCCAGCAGTTTGGGTCAAACTTCACCCCTCCACTTT. Protein: CASSLGQTSPLHF. The chain recombines TRBV12-3 or TRBV12-4 with TRBJ1-6; no firm D call. Trimming stripped 3 bases from V and 9 bases from J, with 9 bases between. This CDR3 region has 13 residues.

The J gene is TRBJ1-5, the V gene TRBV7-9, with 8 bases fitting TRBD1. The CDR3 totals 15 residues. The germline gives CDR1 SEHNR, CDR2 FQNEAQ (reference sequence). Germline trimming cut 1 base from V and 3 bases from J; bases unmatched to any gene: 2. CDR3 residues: CASSLGQGINQPQHF. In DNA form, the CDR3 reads TGTGCCAGCAGCTTAGGACAGGGGATCAATCAGCCCCAGCATTTT.

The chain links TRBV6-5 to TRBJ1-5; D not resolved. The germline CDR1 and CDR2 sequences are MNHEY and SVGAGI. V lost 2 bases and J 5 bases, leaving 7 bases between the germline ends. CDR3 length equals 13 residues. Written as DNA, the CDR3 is TGTGCCAGCAGTTACAGGAGCGATCAGCCCCAGCATTTT. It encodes CASSYRSDQPQHF.

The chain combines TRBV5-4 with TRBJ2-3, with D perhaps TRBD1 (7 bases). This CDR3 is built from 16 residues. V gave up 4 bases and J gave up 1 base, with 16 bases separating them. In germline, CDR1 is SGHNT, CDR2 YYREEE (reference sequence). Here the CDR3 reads CASSQARGAGTDTQYF. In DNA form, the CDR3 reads TGTGCCAGCAGCCAAGCCAGGGGGGCGGGCACAGATACGCAGTATTTT.

The CDR3 DNA sequence: TGTGCCAGCAGTACAGGGAGGGTATCCACAGATACGCAGTATTTT. Protein product: CASSTGRVSTDTQYF. The J gene is TRBJ2-3, the V gene TRBV2; possibly TRBD2 for D (7 bases). The ends were cut back, 5 bases at V and 2 bases at J, with 14 bases in the middle. The CDR3 spans 15 residues. CDR1 is SNHLY, CDR2 FYNNEI, per germline.

The CDR3 DNA sequence: TGTGCCAGCAGTGGCAGGACCTCTAATTCACCCCTCCACTTT. It encodes CASSGRTSNSPLHF. The chain uses TRBV7-9 and TRBJ1-6, with D unclear. The germline CDR1 and CDR2 sequences are SEHNR and FQNEAQ (reference sequence). Trimming took off 6 bases at V and 6 bases at J, with 12 bases between the two ends. This CDR3 region has 14 residues.

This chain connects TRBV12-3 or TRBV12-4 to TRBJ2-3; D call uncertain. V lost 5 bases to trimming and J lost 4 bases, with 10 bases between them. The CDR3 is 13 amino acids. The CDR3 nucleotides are TGTGCCAGCAGTCATCCGGGCCCAGATACGCAGTATTTT. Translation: CASSHPGPDTQYF.

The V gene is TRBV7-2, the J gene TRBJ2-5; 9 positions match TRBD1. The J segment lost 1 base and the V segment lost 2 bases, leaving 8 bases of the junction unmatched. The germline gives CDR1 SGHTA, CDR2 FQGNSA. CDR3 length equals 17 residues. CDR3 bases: TGTGCCAGCAGCTTAATGAACGGGGGACAGGGCCAAGAGACCCAGTACTTC. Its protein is CASSLMNGGQGQETQYF.

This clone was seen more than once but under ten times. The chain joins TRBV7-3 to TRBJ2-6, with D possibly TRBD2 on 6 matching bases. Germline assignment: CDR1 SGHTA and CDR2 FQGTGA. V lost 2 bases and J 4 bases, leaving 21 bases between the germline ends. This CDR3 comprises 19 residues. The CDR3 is CASSLGGLTATSGANVLTF. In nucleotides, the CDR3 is TGTGCCAGCAGCTTAGGGGGACTTACCGCCACCTCCGGGGCCAACGTCCTGACTTTC.

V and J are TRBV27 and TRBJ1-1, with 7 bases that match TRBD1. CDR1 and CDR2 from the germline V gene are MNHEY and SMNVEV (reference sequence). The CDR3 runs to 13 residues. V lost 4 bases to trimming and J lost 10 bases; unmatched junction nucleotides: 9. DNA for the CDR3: TGTGCCAGCAGTTCAGGGGGAGGGGCCGTAGCTTTCTTT. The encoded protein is CASSSGGGAVAFF.

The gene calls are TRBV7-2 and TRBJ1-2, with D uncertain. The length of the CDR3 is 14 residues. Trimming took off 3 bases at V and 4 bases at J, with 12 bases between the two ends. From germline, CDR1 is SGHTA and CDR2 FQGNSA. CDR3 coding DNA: TGTGCCAGCAGCTTTAGCGGGGATACCTATGGCTACACCTTC. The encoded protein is CASSFSGDTYGYTF.

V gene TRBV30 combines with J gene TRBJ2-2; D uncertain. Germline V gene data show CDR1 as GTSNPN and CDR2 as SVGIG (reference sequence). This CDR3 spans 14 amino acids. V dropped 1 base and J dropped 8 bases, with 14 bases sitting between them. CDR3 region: CAWSDWTAEGELFF. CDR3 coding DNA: TGTGCCTGGAGTGATTGGACCGCCGAGGGGGAGCTGTTTTTT.

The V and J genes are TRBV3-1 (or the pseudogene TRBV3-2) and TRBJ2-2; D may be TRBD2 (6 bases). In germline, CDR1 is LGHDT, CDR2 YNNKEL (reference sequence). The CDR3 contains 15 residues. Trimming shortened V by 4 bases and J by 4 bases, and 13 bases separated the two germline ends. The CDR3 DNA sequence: TGTGCCAGCAGCCGGGCGGGGTTGGTCACCGGGGAGCTGTTTTTT. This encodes CASSRAGLVTGELFF.

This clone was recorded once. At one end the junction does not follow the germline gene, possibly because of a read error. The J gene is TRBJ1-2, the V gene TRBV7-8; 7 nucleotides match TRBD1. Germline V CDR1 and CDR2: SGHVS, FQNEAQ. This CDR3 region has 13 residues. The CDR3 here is CASSSNRQGEMSF. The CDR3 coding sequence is TGTGCCAGCAGCTCAAACCGACAGGGAGAGATGAGCTTC.

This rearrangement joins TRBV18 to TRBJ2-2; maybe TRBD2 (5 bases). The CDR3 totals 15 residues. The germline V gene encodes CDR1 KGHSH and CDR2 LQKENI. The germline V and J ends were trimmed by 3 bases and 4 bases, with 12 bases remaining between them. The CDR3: CASSPYASFTGELFF. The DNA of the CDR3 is TGTGCCAGCTCACCGTATGCTAGCTTCACCGGGGAGCTGTTTTTT.

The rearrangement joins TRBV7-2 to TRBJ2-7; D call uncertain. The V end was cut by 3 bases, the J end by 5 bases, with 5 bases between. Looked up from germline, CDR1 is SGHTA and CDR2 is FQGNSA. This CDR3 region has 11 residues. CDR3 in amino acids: CASSFLDEQYF. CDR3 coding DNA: TGTGCCAGCAGCTTTCTTGACGAGCAGTACTTC. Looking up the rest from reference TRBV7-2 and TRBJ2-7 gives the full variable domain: GAGVSQSPSNKVTEKGKDVELRCDPISGHTALYWYRQSLGQGLEFLIYFQGNSAPDKSGLPSDRFSAERTGGSVSTLTIQRTQQEDSAVYLCASSFLDEQYFGPGTRLTVT.

CDR3 DNA sequence: TGTGCCAGCAGCCAGAGCAGGGGGCGCCTCTATGGCTACACCTTC. Amino acid sequence: CASSQSRGRLYGYTF. The V gene is TRBV28, the J gene TRBJ1-2; 8 bases are shared with TRBD1. This CDR3 is 15 amino acids long. J gave up 4 bases and V 6 bases, and 10 bases lay outside the gene matches. Germline V gene lookup returns CDR1 MDHEN and CDR2 SYDVKM.

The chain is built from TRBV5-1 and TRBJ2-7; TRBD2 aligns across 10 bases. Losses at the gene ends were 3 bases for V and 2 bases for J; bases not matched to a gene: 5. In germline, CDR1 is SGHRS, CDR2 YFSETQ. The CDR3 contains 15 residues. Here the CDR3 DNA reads TGCGCCAGCAGCTATCGGACTAGCGGTACCTACGAGCAGTACTTC. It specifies CASSYRTSGTYEQYF.

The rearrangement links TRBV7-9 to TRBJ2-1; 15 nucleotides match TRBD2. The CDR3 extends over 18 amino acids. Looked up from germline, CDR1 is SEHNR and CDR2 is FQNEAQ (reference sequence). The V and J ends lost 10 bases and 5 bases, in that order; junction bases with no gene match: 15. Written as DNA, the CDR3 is TGTGCCATTTTAAGGACTAGCGGGAGGGCCGAAAAAGACAATGAGCAGTTCTTC. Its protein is CAILRTSGRAEKDNEQFF. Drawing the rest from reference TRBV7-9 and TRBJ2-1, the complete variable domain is DTGVSQNPRHKITKRGQNVTFRCDPISEHNRLYWYRQTLGQGPEFLTYFQNEAQLEKSRLLSDRFSAERPKGSFSTLEIQRTEQGDSAMYLCAILRTSGRAEKDNEQFFGPGTRLTVL.

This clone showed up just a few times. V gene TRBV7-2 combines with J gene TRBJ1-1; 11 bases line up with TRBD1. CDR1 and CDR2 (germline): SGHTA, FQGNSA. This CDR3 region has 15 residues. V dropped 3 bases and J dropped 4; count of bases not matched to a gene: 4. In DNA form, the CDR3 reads TGTGCCAGCAGCTTTCCGGGACAGGGGGGCACTGAAGCTTTCTTT. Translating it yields CASSFPGQGGTEAFF.